Below, 27 T cell receptor beta chains from the same sample are listed, as sequenced in a study of T cells in Graves' hyperthyroidism and ophthalmopathy. TCR beta CDR3 regions were amplified from RNA transcripts. RT-PCR in the first round (using the HTBI primer set) targeted the TCR CDR3. TCRdb processed the multiplex PCR reads anew with MiXCR; each CDR3 protein has one entry. The sample lists nearly 600,000 distinct CDR3 sequences, approximately 15% seen once, with 6.5% to 9% in the top ten. The sequenced material came from blood. The receptors stem from a woman in her late teens or twenties with Graves' ophthalmopathy.

CDR3 nucleotide sequence: TGCGCCAGCAGTAAAGGGGGGGCGGGGCAGCCCCAGCATTTT. It yields the protein CASSKGGAGQPQHF. The V and J genes are TRBV10-2 and TRBJ1-5; the D gene is possibly TRBD1 (6 bases). Deletions cut 5 bases from V and 7 bases from J, with 15 bases between. Germline-derived CDR1 and CDR2 are WSHSY and SAAADI. There are 14 residues in the CDR3.

This chain joins TRBV5-4 and TRBJ2-5; tentative D call: TRBD2 (6 bases). The germline gives CDR1 SGHNT, CDR2 YYREEE (reference sequence). Trimming pared 4 bases from V and 3 bases from J, leaving 13 bases between. This CDR3 contains 14 residues. The CDR3 bases are TGTGCCAGCAGCACCACCTGGGGGGAAGAGACCCAGTACTTC. This sequence encodes CASSTTWGEETQYF.

This clonotype was counted many times. The V call is TRBV5-1, the J call TRBJ2-1, with D perhaps matching TRBD1 (6 bases). Germline V gene sequence: CDR1 SGHRS, CDR2 YFSETQ. CDR3 size: 14 residues. V shed 2 bases and J shed 3 bases, with 9 bases lying between them. The CDR3 sequence: CASSFGDNYNEQFF. The CDR3 region has the DNA TGCGCCAGCAGCTTTGGGGACAACTACAATGAGCAGTTCTTC.

The V call is TRBV28, the J call TRBJ1-4; possibly TRBD1 for D (5 bases). The CDR3 loop spans 16 amino acids. The germline V gene has CDR1 MDHEN and CDR2 SYDVKM. Trimming removed 5 bases from V and 7 bases from J, with 20 bases in between. The CDR3 region has the DNA TGTGCCAGCAGTCCCTTTACGGGGGGAATAGGTGAAAAACTGTTTTTT. Translating gives CASSPFTGGIGEKLFF.

This clonotype was seen ten or more times. The J gene is TRBJ1-1, the V gene TRBV7-3, with D perhaps matching TRBD1 (5 bases). The ends were cut back, 5 bases at V and 4 bases at J, with 11 bases in the middle. This CDR3 spans 13 amino acids. Looked up from germline, CDR1 is SGHTA and CDR2 is FQGTGA. CDR3: CASSIGTGTEAFF. CDR3 DNA sequence: TGTGCCAGCAGCATAGGGACGGGCACTGAAGCTTTCTTT.

The table lists this clonotype with many counts. This rearrangement joins TRBV5-1 to TRBJ1-2; maybe TRBD1 (6 bases). The V gene's germline CDR1 is SGHRS and CDR2 YFSETQ. The CDR3 covers 13 residues. V was cut by 4 bases and J by 6 bases, with 13 bases left in between. This CDR3 is CASSIQGEDGYTF. In DNA form, the CDR3 reads TGCGCCAGCAGCATACAGGGCGAGGATGGCTACACCTTC.

This clonotype was counted at least ten times. The V gene is TRBV10-3, the J gene TRBJ2-3; a weak D match, TRBD2 (6 bases). The CDR3 runs 15 residues. Germline V gene data show CDR1 as ENHRY and CDR2 as SYGVKD. V lost 8 bases and J 2 bases, leaving 17 bases between the germline ends. The chain's CDR3 is CAIRITAGTTDTQYF. The CDR3, as DNA: TGTGCCATCCGCATTACGGCGGGAACCACAGATACGCAGTATTTT.

This clonotype was detected many times. The chain links TRBV7-2 to TRBJ2-7, with 11 bases aligning to TRBD1. This CDR3 is 15 amino acids long. Losses at the gene ends were 2 bases for V and 2 bases for J; bases not matched to a gene: 2. Germline V gives CDR1 SGHTA, CDR2 FQGNSA. CDR3 DNA sequence: TGTGCCAGCAGCTTATGGGGACAGGGGGCCTACGAGCAGTACTTC. Its protein is CASSLWGQGAYEQYF.

This chain connects TRBV19 to TRBJ1-2, with no clear D. The V gene lost 10 bases and the J gene lost 0 bases, with 21 bases spanning the gap. The CDR3 sequence is 16 residues long. The germline CDR1 and CDR2 sequences are LNHDA and SQIVND (reference sequence). CDR3 nucleotide sequence: TGTGCCACCACCCCCCCGGAACTACGATCTAACTATGGCTACACCTTC. Its protein product is CATTPPELRSNYGYTF.

The chain has TRBV30 and TRBJ2-3; 11 bases are shared with TRBD2. The CDR3 runs 13 residues. CDR1 GTSNPN and CDR2 SVGIG come from the germline V gene (reference sequence). The V gene end was trimmed by 7 bases and the J gene end by 9 bases; junction bases not matched to a gene: 9. In DNA form, the CDR3 reads TGTGCCTCCCAACTAGCGGGGGCGGAGACGCAGTATTTT. Amino acid sequence: CASQLAGAETQYF.

The sample holds a few counts of this clonotype. The genes are TRBV5-8 and TRBJ2-3; 8 bases line up with TRBD1. The CDR3 runs to 13 residues. The germline CDR1 and CDR2 sequences are SGHTS and YDEGEE. Trimming at V came to 5 bases and at J to 10 bases, leaving 9 bases not matched to a gene. The CDR3 bases are TGTGCCAGCAGGTCTACAGGGGGAAGTCCGCAGTATTTT. This translates into CASRSTGGSPQYF.

This clonotype occurred many times. The chain recombines TRBV6-1 with TRBJ1-5; tentative D call: TRBD1 (6 bases). Germline CDR1 MNHNS, CDR2 SASEGT. The CDR3 has 15 amino acids. Deletions cut 6 bases from V and 1 base from J, with 13 bases between. DNA of the CDR3: TGTGCCAGCAGACCCACAGGGTTGAGCAATCAGCCCCAGCATTTT. This translates into CASRPTGLSNQPQHF.

In its sample, this clonotype was seen many times. The chain uses TRBV20-1 and TRBJ1-1; D is ambiguous. The CDR3 has 13 amino acids. CDR1 DFQATT and CDR2 SNEGSKA come from the germline V gene (reference sequence). V gave up 0 bases and J gave up 6 bases, with 11 bases separating them. CDR3 bases: TGCAGTGCTAGAGATTCCTTGGGATCTGAAGCTTTCTTT. Amino acids: CSARDSLGSEAFF.

This clonotype came up many times. V gene TRBV7-9 combines with J gene TRBJ2-7; the D is unclear. The germline V and J ends were trimmed by 5 bases and 4 bases, with 9 bases remaining between them. The CDR3 spans 12 residues. Germline V gene data show CDR1 as SEHNR and CDR2 as FQNEAQ (reference sequence). Here the CDR3 reads CASSPSEYEQYF. In DNA form, the CDR3 reads TGTGCCAGCAGCCCCTCGGAGTACGAGCAGTACTTC. Complete variable domain (other parts from reference TRBV7-9 and TRBJ2-7): DTGVSQNPRHKITKRGQNVTFRCDPISEHNRLYWYRQTLGQGPEFLTYFQNEAQLEKSRLLSDRFSAERPKGSFSTLEIQRTEQGDSAMYLCASSPSEYEQYFGPGTRLTVT.

The rearrangement joins TRBV20-1 to TRBJ1-5, with TRBD1 matching over 7 bases. The length of the CDR3 is 17 residues. The junction had 17 bases not matched to a gene; V was cut back by 6 bases and J by 3 bases. Germline values: CDR1 DFQATT, CDR2 SNEGSKA (reference sequence). The CDR3 DNA follows: TGCAGTGCCCCTCCTCCCGGGACAGTGCTACTCAATCAGCCCCAGCATTTT. Protein: CSAPPPGTVLLNQPQHF.

In this sample, this clonotype turned up a few times. V is TRBV19 and J is TRBJ1-2; no clear D gene. Trimming stripped 3 bases from V and 6 bases from J, with 8 bases between. This CDR3 comprises 12 residues. Per germline, CDR1 LNHDA and CDR2 SQIVND (reference sequence). The CDR3 DNA reads TGTGCCAGTAGTATTCTCCAGCATGGCTACACCTTC. It yields the protein CASSILQHGYTF.

This clonotype was detected only a few times. The gene calls are TRBV6-2 or TRBV6-3 and TRBJ1-1, with D perhaps matching TRBD1 (6 bases). The germline V gene has CDR1 MNHEY and CDR2 SVGEGT. Trimming took off 0 bases at V and 0 bases at J, with 11 bases between the two ends. This CDR3 spans 16 amino acids. This chain's CDR3 is CASSYSPGQLNTEAFF. In DNA form, the CDR3 reads TGTGCCAGCAGTTACTCTCCGGGACAACTGAACACTGAAGCTTTCTTT.

This clonotype showed up many times. The chain couples TRBV30 to TRBJ1-5; 8 positions agree with TRBD1. Germline V gene sequence: CDR1 GTSNPN, CDR2 SVGIG (reference sequence). The CDR3 runs 14 residues. V shed 4 bases and J 6 bases; nucleotides not matched to a gene: 8. The CDR3 DNA reads as TGTGCCTGGAATCAACAGGGGGGTTTTCAGCCCCAGCATTTT. It encodes CAWNQQGGFQPQHF. Supplemented by reference TRBV30 and TRBJ1-5, the full variable domain reads SQTIHQWPATLVQPVGSPLSLECTVEGTSNPNLYWYRQAAGRGLQLLFYSVGIGQISSEVPQNLSASRPQDRQFILSSKKLLLSDSGFYLCAWNQQGGFQPQHFGDGTRLSIL.

The chain uses TRBV5-1 and TRBJ2-4, with 10 bases matching TRBD1. This CDR3 has 16 amino acids. Germline V gene data show CDR1 as SGHRS and CDR2 as YFSETQ. V trimming: 4 bases; J trimming: 11 bases; junction bases outside the gene matches: 15. For the CDR3, the DNA is TGCGCCAGCAGCCCGGAGACAGGGGGCGCGTTCTTCTTTCAGTACTTC. This sequence encodes CASSPETGGAFFFQYF.

This clonotype was detected ten times or more. The V and J genes are TRBV27 and TRBJ2-7; possible D gene TRBD1, 5 bases. V lost 2 bases and J 5 bases, leaving 10 bases between the germline ends. This CDR3 is 13 amino acids long. Germline CDR1 MNHEY, CDR2 SMNVEV (reference sequence). The CDR3 sequence is CASSLGAGNEQYF. CDR3 bases: TGTGCCAGCAGTTTAGGGGCAGGGAACGAGCAGTACTTC.

There are many counts of this clonotype. The J gene is TRBJ2-3, the V gene TRBV5-6; D could derive from TRBD1 or TRBD2 (5 bases each). CDR1 SGHDT and CDR2 YYEEEE come from the germline V gene. With 0 bases removed from V and 0 bases from J, the gap between germline ends came to 11 bases. The CDR3 length is 16 residues. The DNA for the CDR3 is TGTGCCAGCAGCTTGGCTTGGGGGAGTAGCACAGATACGCAGTATTTT. Protein product: CASSLAWGSSTDTQYF.

This sequence joins TRBV5-4 and TRBJ2-1; 15 nucleotides agree with TRBD2. Germline CDR1 SGHNT, CDR2 YYREEE (reference sequence). The CDR3 is 17 amino acids. The J segment lost 7 bases and the V segment lost 5 bases, leaving 10 bases of the junction unmatched. CDR3 region: CASRPGLAGGWGNEQFF. The CDR3 coding sequence is TGTGCCAGCAGACCAGGACTAGCGGGAGGGTGGGGAAATGAGCAGTTCTTC.

The chain employs TRBV7-2 and TRBJ1-4, with D maybe TRBD1 (6 bases). Germline assignment: CDR1 SGHTA and CDR2 FQGNSA. This CDR3 is 15 amino acids long. Trimming took off 6 bases at V and 7 bases at J, with 18 bases between the two ends. The CDR3: CASSRLGGGGEKLFF. The CDR3 nucleotides read TGTGCCAGCAGTCGCCTAGGGGGGGGGGGTGAAAAACTGTTTTTT.

At least ten counts were recorded for this clonotype. V gene TRBV30 combines with J gene TRBJ2-3; 10 bases match TRBD2. V trimming: 1 base; J trimming: 0 bases; junction bases outside the gene matches: 4. The CDR3 extends over 16 amino acids. The germline V gene has CDR1 GTSNPN and CDR2 SVGIG (reference sequence). CDR3 in DNA: TGTGCCTGGAGTGGGACTAGCGGTCCTAGCACAGATACGCAGTATTTT. Translation: CAWSGTSGPSTDTQYF.

The table lists this clonotype with many counts. The V and J genes are TRBV7-3 and TRBJ2-1; D gene ambiguous. The CDR3 is made up of 13 amino acids. Germline loops: CDR1 SGHTA, CDR2 FQGTGA. V lost 5 bases, J lost 5 bases, and 10 bases lay in between. CDR3 residues: CASSLRANNEQFF. DNA of the CDR3: TGTGCCAGCAGCCTCCGGGCCAACAATGAGCAGTTCTTC.

This sequence joins TRBV19 and TRBJ1-1; 9 bases agree with TRBD1. CDR1 is LNHDA and CDR2 is SQIVND in the germline V gene (reference sequence). CDR3 length: 16 residues. The junction had 17 bases not matched to a gene; V was cut back by 5 bases and J by 10 bases. The CDR3 region has the DNA TGTGCCAGTAGTGCCCCGGGACAGGGTCGGGGTGGTGTAGCTTTCTTT. This encodes CASSAPGQGRGGVAFF.

This clonotype came up a few times. The junction departs from the called germline gene at one end, perhaps through a read error. The chain combines TRBV4-2 with TRBJ1-2; the match to TRBD1 covers 8 bases. The CDR3 runs to 15 residues. The V gene's germline CDR1 is LGHNA and CDR2 YNFKEQ. The CDR3 protein is CASSQDLGTGYGCTF. CDR3 coding DNA: TGTGCCAGCAGCCAAGACCTCGGGACAGGCTATGGCTGCACCTTC.